One sample yielded the 2 T cell receptor beta chains listed below, sequenced in a study of T cell changes during pregnancy in multiple sclerosis. Profiling relied on immunoSEQ multiplex PCR, and the TCRdb table lists in-frame clones only, not all of them. This sample has fewer than 50,000 clones, with 92% found just once. Sequences were derived from CD8+ T cells from peripheral blood mononuclear cells, sampled in the third trimester of pregnancy. Receptor source: a female donor with multiple sclerosis, enrolled in a pregnancy study.

This rearrangement joins TRBV6-6 to TRBJ2-7; possible D gene TRBD1, 5 bases. The CDR3 contains 13 residues. Trimming pared 6 bases from V and 1 base from J, leaving 10 bases between. In germline, CDR1 is MNHNY, CDR2 SVGAGI (reference sequence). Here the CDR3 reads CASSPGRSYEQYF. In nucleotides, the CDR3 is TGTGCCAGCAGCCCAGGGCGGTCCTACGAGCAGTACTTC.

This clone was seen once. The rearrangement uses TRBV7-9 and TRBJ1-4; D perhaps matches TRBD1 (6 bases). The CDR3 is made up of 14 amino acids. V gave up 3 bases and J gave up 8 bases, with 13 bases separating them. Germline CDR1 is SEHNR and CDR2 is FQNEAQ (reference sequence). This CDR3 is CASSFTGFGEKLFF. CDR3 sequence (DNA): TGTGCCAGCAGCTTCACAGGGTTTGGGGAAAAACTGTTTTTT.